Presented here are 19 T cell receptor beta chains from one specimen sequenced in a study of identical twins. Each CDR3 protein gets one entry after TCRdb re-called the 5' RACE reads with MiXCR. The profile shows 450,000 to 650,000 distinct CDR3 sequences, around 9.6% of them singletons. The sample also formed part of further work on yellow fever vaccine responses in identical twins.

The sample taken for sequencing was PBMCs. All receptors derive from a woman under 30 in good health.

This chain connects TRBV12-3 or TRBV12-4 to TRBJ2-7; TRBD2 matches at 9 bases. Losses at the gene ends were 6 bases for V and 0 bases for J; bases not matched to a gene: 6. The CDR3 is 15 amino acids. The CDR3 region has the DNA TGTGCCAGCAGAACCGTTAGCGGGAGCTCCTACGAGCAGTACTTC. Translation gives CASRTVSGSSYEQYF.

This clonotype has only a few counts. The V and J genes are TRBV11-2 and TRBJ2-1, with TRBD2 identical over 7 bases. Germline loops: CDR1 SGHAT, CDR2 FQNNGV. J gave up 0 bases and V 1 base, and 3 bases lay outside the gene matches. This CDR3 has 16 residues. Here the CDR3 reads CASSLGAGDSYNEQFF. For the CDR3, the DNA is TGTGCCAGCAGCTTAGGTGCGGGAGACTCCTACAATGAGCAGTTCTTC.

Only a few counts were recorded for this clonotype. CDR3 sequence reads: CASSPSGRSYQETQYF. CDR3 nucleotides: TGTGCCTCTTCCCCCAGCGGGAGGTCCTACCAAGAGACCCAGTACTTC. The rearrangement links TRBV6-2 or TRBV6-3 to TRBJ2-5; the match to TRBD2 covers 9 bases. In germline, CDR1 is MNHEY, CDR2 SVGEGT. Trimming removed 11 bases from V and 0 bases from J; junction bases left unmatched: 13. The CDR3 sequence is 16 residues long.

This clonotype was observed a handful of times. The chain links TRBV20-1 to TRBJ2-7; 7 nucleotides agree with TRBD2. J gave up 6 bases and V 1 base, and 6 bases lay outside the gene matches. CDR1 is DFQATT, CDR2 SNEGSKA, per germline (reference sequence). The length of the CDR3 is 13 residues. The CDR3 coding sequence is TGCAGTGCTAGAGGAGGCGGGAGCCCCGAGCAGTACTTC. This encodes CSARGGGSPEQYF.

The CDR3 DNA follows: TGTGCCAGCAGCCCTAGAGCGGGAATACACTCCTACAATGAGCAGTTCTTC. It codes for CASSPRAGIHSYNEQFF. V and J are TRBV11-3 and TRBJ2-1, with 7 nucleotides matching TRBD2. Germline trimming cut 5 bases from V and 0 bases from J; bases unmatched to any gene: 10. Per germline, CDR1 SGHNT and CDR2 YENEEA. The CDR3 is made up of 17 amino acids.

The chain links TRBV23-1 to TRBJ2-1, with a possible D match to TRBD2 (6 bases). TRBV23-1 is identified as an open reading frame with a role that is uncertain. This CDR3 has 15 residues. Between the trimmed V and J ends, which lost 3 bases and 2 bases, there was a span of 11 bases. The CDR3 coding sequence is TGCGCCAGCAGTCATTGGGACTCAGCCTACAATGAGCAGTTCTTC. This encodes CASSHWDSAYNEQFF.

The chain employs TRBV5-1 and TRBJ2-5; possibly TRBD2 for D (5 bases). This CDR3 has 15 residues. V was clipped by 4 bases and J by 6 bases, with 19 bases between them. Germline V gene data show CDR1 as SGHRS and CDR2 as YFSETQ. The CDR3 coding sequence is TGCGCCAGCAGCCTCGGGGATGTGCAGGAGAAGACCCAGTACTTC. Protein product: CASSLGDVQEKTQYF.

This clonotype appeared a few times. The chain recombines TRBV7-2 with TRBJ2-2, with 8 nucleotides matching TRBD1. The CDR3 length is 17 residues. Germline values: CDR1 SGHTA, CDR2 FQGNSA. The J segment lost 5 bases and the V segment lost 1 base, leaving 9 bases of the junction unmatched. The CDR3 sequence: CASSLGVQGARTGELFF. In DNA form, the CDR3 reads TGTGCCAGCAGCTTAGGGGTCCAGGGGGCGCGAACCGGGGAGCTGTTTTTT.

This clonotype was detected ten times or more. The gene calls are TRBV6-4 and TRBJ1-6; possible D gene TRBD1, 5 bases. V was cut by 0 bases and J by 5 bases, with 8 bases left in between. There are 15 residues in the CDR3. The germline CDR1 and CDR2 sequences are MRHNA and SNTAGT. The CDR3 coding sequence is TGTGCCAGCAGTGACTCGCCAGGGAATAATTCACCCCTCCACTTT. It specifies CASSDSPGNNSPLHF.

The genes are TRBV7-2 and TRBJ2-7; D might be TRBD2 (6 bases). The CDR3 extends over 14 amino acids. Germline loops: CDR1 SGHTA, CDR2 FQGNSA. V was trimmed by 2 bases and J by 2 bases, leaving 10 bases between them. The CDR3 spells CASSLTVAAYEQYF. CDR3 nucleotide sequence: TGTGCCAGCAGCTTAACAGTAGCGGCCTACGAGCAGTACTTC.

This clonotype occurred many times. The chain joins TRBV12-3 or TRBV12-4 to TRBJ2-2, with D perhaps matching TRBD2 (6 bases). V was trimmed by 8 bases and J by 4 bases, leaving 14 bases between them. The CDR3 spans 14 residues. In nucleotides, the CDR3 is TGTGCCAGCGTAGCTGGAGGGATCACCGGGGAGCTGTTTTTT. Translation: CASVAGGITGELFF.

This clonotype was observed a few times. V usage is TRBV5-1 and J usage is TRBJ1-1; D is ambiguous. The ends were cut back, 0 bases at V and 4 bases at J, with 13 bases in the middle. This CDR3 contains 15 residues. CDR1 and CDR2 (germline): SGHRS, YFSETQ. CDR3 sequence (DNA): TGCGCCAGCAGCTTGGAAGGGTTGGGAGGCACTGAAGCTTTCTTT. Translation: CASSLEGLGGTEAFF.

This clonotype was seen repeatedly, ten times or more. The chain combines TRBV4-1 with TRBJ1-3; D gene unclear. Trimming took off 0 bases at V and 1 base at J, with 10 bases between the two ends. The CDR3 has 16 amino acids. The germline CDR1 and CDR2 sequences are MGHRA and YSYEKL. CDR3 bases: TGCGCCAGCAGCCAAGAAGGATACCAATCTGGAAACACCATATATTTT. This gives the protein CASSQEGYQSGNTIYF.

This clonotype was seen ten or more times. The rearrangement uses TRBV5-1 and TRBJ1-1, with TRBD1 identical over 9 bases. This CDR3 contains 14 residues. After removal of 0 bases from V and 7 bases from J, the junction contained 4 bases not matched to a gene. CDR1 and CDR2 from the germline V gene are SGHRS and YFSETQ. The CDR3 sequence: CASSLDTGGGEAFF. The CDR3 DNA sequence: TGCGCCAGCAGCTTGGATACAGGGGGCGGTGAAGCTTTCTTT. Complete variable domain (other parts from reference TRBV5-1 and TRBJ1-1): KAGVTQTPRYLIKTRGQQVTLSCSPISGHRSVSWYQQTPGQGLQFLFEYFSETQRNKGNFPGRFSGRQFSNSRSEMNVSTLELGDSALYLCASSLDTGGGEAFFGQGTRLTVV.

In the case of this clonotype: At one boundary the junction diverges from the germline segment, which might be a read error. The V call is TRBV20-1, the J call TRBJ2-5; 12 nucleotides agree with TRBD2. Germline V gene sequence: CDR1 DFQATT, CDR2 SNEGSKA (reference sequence). This CDR3 has 17 residues. CDR3 nucleotides: TGCTGTGCTAGAGATCATTGGACTAGCGGGACTCAAGAGACCCAGTACTTC. It specifies CCARDHWTSGTQETQYF.

The gene calls are TRBV6-5 and TRBJ2-1; 7 bases agree with TRBD2. The germline gives CDR1 MNHEY, CDR2 SVGAGI. J was trimmed by 7 bases and V by 0 bases; bases with no gene match: 9. This CDR3 contains 16 residues. CDR3 protein: CASSYSPGLDGNEQFF. DNA for the CDR3: TGTGCCAGCAGTTACTCTCCAGGACTAGATGGGAATGAGCAGTTCTTC.

This clonotype was seen a few times. The V gene is TRBV7-9, the J gene TRBJ2-3; D perhaps matches TRBD1 (5 bases). The length of the CDR3 is 16 residues. Per the germline V gene, CDR1 is SEHNR and CDR2 is FQNEAQ (reference sequence). Trimming removed 3 bases at V and 4 bases at J, with 17 bases between. CDR3 sequence: CASSFSRGAFSDTQYF. CDR3 in DNA: TGTGCCAGCAGCTTCTCAAGGGGCGCGTTTTCAGATACGCAGTATTTT.

This clonotype was found a few times. J is TRBJ2-7 and V is TRBV11-2; 9 bases map to TRBD2. The length of the CDR3 is 16 residues. Germline V gene lookup returns CDR1 SGHAT and CDR2 FQNNGV. V gave up 4 bases and J gave up 0 bases; unmatched junction bases: 7. The CDR3 here is CASSSRLAAISYEQYF. The CDR3, as DNA: TGTGCCAGCAGCTCCCGACTAGCGGCTATCTCCTACGAGCAGTACTTC. Complete variable domain (other parts from reference TRBV11-2 and TRBJ2-7): EAGVAQSPRYKIIEKRQSVAFWCNPISGHATLYWYQQILGQGPKLLIQFQNNGVVDDSQLPKDRFSAERLKGVDSTLKIQPAKLEDSAVYLCASSSRLAAISYEQYFGPGTRLTVT.

This clonotype occurred many times. The V gene is TRBV12-3 or TRBV12-4, the J gene TRBJ2-1, with D perhaps assigned TRBD1 or TRBD2 (6 bases each). There are 13 residues in the CDR3. Deletions cut 7 bases from V and 6 bases from J, with 13 bases between. The CDR3 spells CASMLGGSNEQFF. In nucleotides, the CDR3 is TGTGCCAGCATGTTAGGGGGGAGCAATGAGCAGTTCTTC.